This T cell receptor beta chain was captured by sequencing in a study of blood T cell repertoires in COVID-19. Here immunoSEQ multiplex PCR was the method, and the copy in TCRdb shows in-frame clones only, minus some. The sample shows 140,000 or so clones, over 75% of them seen only once. The CDR3 loop spans 13 amino acids. The V gene end was trimmed by 3 bases and the J gene end by 5 bases; junction bases not matched to a gene: 2. The V gene's germline CDR1 is SGDLS and CDR2 YYNGEE. This receptor was obtained from a woman aged 55-69 years with active COVID-19. Sequenced sample: peripheral blood. This chain connects TRBV9 to TRBJ2-3; 8 bases line up with TRBD2. CDR3 DNA sequence: TGTGCCAGCAGCGCACGGGGGGGAGATACGCAGTATTTT. This sequence encodes CASSARGGDTQYF.